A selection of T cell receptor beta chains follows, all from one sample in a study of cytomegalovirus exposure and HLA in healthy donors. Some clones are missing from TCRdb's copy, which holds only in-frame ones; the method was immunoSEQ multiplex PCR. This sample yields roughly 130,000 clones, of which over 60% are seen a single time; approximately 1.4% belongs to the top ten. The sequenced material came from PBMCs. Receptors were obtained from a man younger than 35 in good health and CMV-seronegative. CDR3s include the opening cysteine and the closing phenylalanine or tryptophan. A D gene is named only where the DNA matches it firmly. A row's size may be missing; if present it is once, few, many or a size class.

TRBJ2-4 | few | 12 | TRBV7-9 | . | CSSSLGTDIQYF | TGTTCCAGCAGCTTAGGTACGGACATTCAGTACTTC
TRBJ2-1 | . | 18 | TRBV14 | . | CASSHTLVGGPLYNEQFF | TGTGCCAGCAGCCACACATTGGTGGGGGGGCCTTTGTACAATGAGCAGTTCTTC
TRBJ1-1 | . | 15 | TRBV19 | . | CASSETGPQGTEAFF | TGTGCCAGTAGTGAAACCGGGCCCCAGGGCACTGAAGCTTTCTTT
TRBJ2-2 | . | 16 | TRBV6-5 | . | CASSYWRGAGTGELFF | TGTGCCAGCAGTTACTGGCGCGGGGCGGGCACCGGGGAGCTGTTTTTT
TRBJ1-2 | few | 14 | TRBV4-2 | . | CASSQASVVYGYTF | TGTGCCAGCAGCCAAGCCTCTGTCGTCTATGGCTACACCTTC
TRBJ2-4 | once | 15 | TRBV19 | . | CASSGVAGAKNIQYF | TGTGCCAGTAGTGGGGTCGCAGGGGCCAAAAACATTCAGTACTTC
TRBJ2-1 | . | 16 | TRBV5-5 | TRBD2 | CASSPRLAGGPGEQFF | TGTGCCAGCAGCCCTAGACTAGCGGGGGGGCCAGGTGAGCAGTTCTTC
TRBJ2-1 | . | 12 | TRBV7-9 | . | CASSLEGNEQFF | TGTGCCAGCAGCTTAGAGGGGAATGAGCAGTTCTTC
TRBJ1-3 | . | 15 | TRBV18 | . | CASSPYSGAGNTIYF | TGTGCCAGCTCACCCTATAGCGGGGCCGGAAACACCATATATTTT
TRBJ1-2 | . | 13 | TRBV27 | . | CASSPGLLYGYTF | TGTGCCAGCAGTCCAGGCCTTCTCTATGGCTACACCTTC